The clone carrying this T cell receptor (beta chain) was recorded many times. One entry per CDR3 protein results from TCRdb running MiXCR on the RACE reads. The sample holds approximately 350,000 distinct CDR3 sequences, around 6.9% seen once. This specimen comes from a study of human T cells and chemical hapten exposure. Study in general: For the roughly 23-week duration of the study, patients were given weekly doses of diphenylcyclopropenone on the scalp.

The time point denotes: patch test 1, 2 weeks after DPC sensitization. Treatment: therapeutic diphenylcyclopropenone sensitization with weekly scalp DPC. The CDR3 has 12 amino acids. CDR1 is MNHGY, CDR2 SAAAGT, per germline. Trimming pared 8 bases from V and 6 bases from J, leaving 12 bases between. V is TRBV6-8 and J is TRBJ2-3; the D is unclear. This TCR was sampled from a woman between 18 and 30 years old with alopecia areata. Some clones in this sample may be carry-over from other donors' samples. Sequencing used whole blood, obtained in connection with sensitization to the hapten diphenylcyclopropenone (DPC). CDR3 in DNA: TGTGCCAGCTCGTCGGTTGGGGATACGCAGTATTTT. Translating it yields CASSSVGDTQYF.